A single sample gave rise to the 3 T cell receptor beta chains below, sequenced in a study of OX40 agonist ivuxolimab in advanced cancers. The data were produced by immunoSEQ multiplex PCR, yet TCRdb's version contains in-frame clones alone and is incomplete. This repertoire shows over 95,000 clones, 91% found once; its top ten account for 0.25% to 0.35%. The sample consisted of CD4+ or CD8+ T cells sorted from blood, taken in a trial of the OX40 agonist ivuxolimab. These receptors were collected from an adult with an advanced solid tumor such as melanoma, head and neck, liver or kidney cancer.

The chain recombines TRBV4-2 with TRBJ2-6; no firm D call. The CDR3 runs to 16 residues. V was trimmed by 0 bases and J by 4 bases, leaving 10 bases between them. Looked up from germline, CDR1 is LGHNA and CDR2 is YNFKEQ. The CDR3 coding sequence is TGTGCCAGCAGCCAAGATCGGCAGCCGGGGGCCAACGTCCTGACTTTC. This sequence encodes CASSQDRQPGANVLTF.

The chain uses TRBV18 and TRBJ2-3, with D perhaps matching TRBD1 (5 bases). Germline V gene data show CDR1 as KGHSH and CDR2 as LQKENI. With 3 bases removed from V and 4 bases from J, the gap between germline ends came to 8 bases. This CDR3 comprises 13 residues. CDR3 sequence: CASSPGRADTQYF. The CDR3 DNA sequence: TGTGCCAGCTCACCTGGCAGGGCAGATACGCAGTATTTT.

This clone was observed once. V is TRBV4-2 and J is TRBJ2-7; D perhaps matches TRBD2 (5 bases). The length of the CDR3 is 18 residues. The germline CDR1 and CDR2 sequences are LGHNA and YNFKEQ. The germline V and J ends were trimmed by 0 bases and 2 bases, with 20 bases remaining between them. The CDR3 DNA reads TGTGCCAGCAGCCAAGATTCCCCCCGCCCCCTACTAGCCTACGAGCAGTACTTC. Translation: CASSQDSPRPLLAYEQYF.